The clone carrying this TCR beta chain was detected only a few times. Its antigen is unidentified. These data belong to a study of vaccination and CD4 T cells after COVID-19. Sequencing of the DNA from cultured CD4+ T cells was carried out with the Oncomine TCR Beta short-read assay. TCRdb itself ran the PCR reads through MiXCR, one entry per CDR3 protein. The sample carries 10,000 or so distinct CDR3 sequences, 55% to 75% recorded once. The sample's treatment: approximately 9-day PBMC culture with coronavirus spike peptide pools or control peptides (ViraFEST assay). The unexposed donor's CD4+ T cells were collected before the COVID-19 pandemic (2011-2018). ViraFEST sequenced TCRs after peptide-pool expansion of antigen-specific T cells. With 5 bases removed from V and 10 bases from J, the gap between germline ends came to 15 bases. Germline CDR1 reads SGHTS; CDR2 reads YDEGEE. The CDR3 sequence is 12 residues long.

The sequence was obtained from a human donor in good health. Sequencing input: CD4+ T cells from blood, cultured in vitro. The J gene is TRBJ1-1, the V gene TRBV5-8; D is perhaps TRBD1 (6 bases). CDR3 nucleotide sequence: TGTGCCAGCAGAATCTTCAGGGGCGGAGCTTTCTTT. This translates into CASRIFRGGAFF.